This T cell receptor beta chain was identified in a study of T cell clonality in common variable immunodeficiency. This clone has ten or more counts. Read data end 3 residues before the CDR3 end; the end is taken from the germline J gene. V shed 4 bases and J shed 2 bases, with 15 bases lying between them. Germline assignment: CDR1 SGHKS and CDR2 YYEKEE (reference sequence). The CDR3 loop spans 15 amino acids. TCRdb's copy holds only in-frame clones and misses some; the assay was immunoSEQ multiplex PCR. Singletons are absent from the sample, which has 80,000 or so clones. Sequencing used peripheral blood mononuclear cells. The chain is built from TRBV5-5 and TRBJ1-1, with a tentative D call TRBD1 (5 bases). This TCR was sampled from a person aged 18 to 69 in good health. This chain's CDR3 is CASSPEGKVNTEAFF. CDR3 DNA, as far as it was read: TGTGCCAGCAGCCCAGAGGGGAAAGTTAACACTGAA.